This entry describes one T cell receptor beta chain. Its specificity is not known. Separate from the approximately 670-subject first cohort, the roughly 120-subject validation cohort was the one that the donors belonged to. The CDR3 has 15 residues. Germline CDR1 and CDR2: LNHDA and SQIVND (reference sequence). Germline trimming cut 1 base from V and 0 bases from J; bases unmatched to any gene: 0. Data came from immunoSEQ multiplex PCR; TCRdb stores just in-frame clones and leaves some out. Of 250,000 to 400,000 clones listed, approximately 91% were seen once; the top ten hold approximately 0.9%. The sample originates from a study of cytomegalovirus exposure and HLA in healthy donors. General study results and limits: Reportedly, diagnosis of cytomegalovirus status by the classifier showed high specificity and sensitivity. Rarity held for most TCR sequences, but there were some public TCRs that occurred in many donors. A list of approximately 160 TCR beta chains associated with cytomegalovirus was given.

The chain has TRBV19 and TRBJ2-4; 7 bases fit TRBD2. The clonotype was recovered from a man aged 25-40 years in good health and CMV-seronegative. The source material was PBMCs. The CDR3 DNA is TGTGCCAGTAGTATAGGGGGGGGAGCCAAAAACATTCAGTACTTC. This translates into CASSIGGGAKNIQYF.